Presented here are 24 T cell receptor beta chains from one specimen sequenced in a study of CXCR3-negative and CXCR3-positive naive CD8 T cells (dated by TCRdb to about 2019). General findings and caveats noted by the study authors: Compared with CXCR3-negative naive cells, CXCR3-positive naive cells had TRB CDR3s with higher hydrophobicity (lower Kidera factor 4), lower energy, and higher strength and volume indices.

For these receptors, no antigen is known. Sequencing instrument: NextSeq 550. The Human TCR Profiling Kit (MiLaboratory) was used to make UMI-labeled 5' RACE TRB cDNA libraries. TCRdb reprocessed the reads; each CDR3 protein sequence makes one entry, and DNA is unavailable. The sample table holds 60,000 to 65,000 distinct CDR3 sequences. Together, the top ten hold 0.7% to 0.95% of the sample. The sample consisted of naive CXCR3+ CD8+ T cells from blood. Sample cell subset or site, as interpreted from the label and publication: CD45RO-CCR7+CD27+CD95- naive CD8+ T cells expressing CXCR3 (TNR3+). The receptors originated from a human donor in good health. Some clones in this sample may be carry-over from other donors' samples.

This chain joins TRBV12-3 or TRBV12-4 and TRBJ2-3; TCRdb proposes TRBD2, but this gene call is untestable without DNA. The CDR3 loop spans 15 amino acids. The CDR3: CASSFPGIPGDTQYF.

This CDR3 is CASSFSTGAYEQYF. The rearrangement links TRBV27 to TRBJ2-7; TCRdb picks TRBD1, but there is no DNA to check that call. The CDR3 length is 14 residues. The V gene's germline CDR1 is MNHEY and CDR2 SMNVEV (reference sequence).

The CDR3 sequence: CASSLRQGNNEQFF. This chain links TRBV5-5 with TRBJ2-1; the D call from TCRdb, TRBD1, cannot be confirmed without DNA. The germline V gene has CDR1 SGHKS and CDR2 YYEKEE (reference sequence). This CDR3 has 14 residues.

The chain carries TRBV4-1 and TRBJ1-1; TCRdb lists TRBD1, though no DNA is available to test this call. The germline CDR1 and CDR2 sequences are MGHRA and YSYEKL. The length of the CDR3 is 16 residues. The CDR3 region is CASSHWTGPGYAEAFF.

The CDR3 sequence: CASTTGAEQFF. The V and J genes are TRBV10-2 and TRBJ2-1; TCRdb lists TRBD1, though no DNA is available to test this call. Germline CDR1 is WSHSY and CDR2 is SAAADI. The CDR3 is 11 amino acids.

This chain links TRBV25-1 with TRBJ2-7. Germline-derived CDR1 and CDR2 are MGHDK and SYGVNS. This CDR3 has 14 residues. The chain's CDR3 is CASSDRLSGYEQYF.

CDR3: CASSPRGSGAYEQYF. This sequence joins TRBV7-9 and TRBJ2-7; the D call of TRBD1 rests on TCRdb alone, since no DNA is present to check it. This CDR3 contains 15 residues. CDR1 is SEHNR and CDR2 is FQNEAQ in the germline V gene (reference sequence).

The chain has TRBV5-1 and TRBJ2-1; without DNA, the TCRdb call of TRBD2 cannot be checked. The CDR3 sequence is 16 residues long. Per the germline V gene, CDR1 is SGHRS and CDR2 is YFSETQ. CDR3 in amino acids: CASSPRTSGGVDEQFF.

This chain uses TRBV29-1 with TRBJ2-7; TCRdb's D gene call, TRBD1, goes unchecked for lack of DNA. Germline CDR1 SQVTM, CDR2 ANQGSEA. CDR3 length: 12 residues. CDR3 sequence: CSVEGDRYEQYF.

The CDR3 loop is CASSPPNDYEQYF. The chain is built from TRBV3-1 and TRBJ2-7; TCRdb's D call, TRBD1, is unchecked because there is no DNA. The CDR3 covers 13 residues. Germline loops: CDR1 LGHDT, CDR2 YNNKEL (reference sequence).

This CDR3 is CASSEAGGLYNEQFF. V is TRBV9 and J is TRBJ2-1. There are 15 residues in the CDR3. CDR1 and CDR2 (germline): SGDLS, YYNGEE.

The CDR3 loop reads CASSQCPSGGGQGNGYTF. This chain connects TRBV3-1 to TRBJ1-2; TCRdb's D gene call, TRBD1, goes unchecked for lack of DNA. The CDR3 loop spans 18 amino acids. CDR1 is LGHDT and CDR2 is YNNKEL in the germline V gene (reference sequence).

The CDR3 protein is CAISESMAANTEAFF. The rearrangement uses TRBV10-3 and TRBJ1-1. The length of the CDR3 is 15 residues. CDR1 and CDR2 from the germline V gene are ENHRY and SYGVKD.

The rearrangement links TRBV14 to TRBJ1-3; no DNA is available, so the TRBD1 call from TCRdb remains unchecked. The CDR3 loop spans 15 amino acids. Germline V CDR1 and CDR2: SGHDN, FVKESK. The chain's CDR3 is CASSRGDGSGNTIYF.

This chain joins TRBV12-3 or TRBV12-4 and TRBJ2-1; the TCRdb D gene call, TRBD2, has no DNA to confirm it. The CDR3 extends over 15 amino acids. The CDR3 loop reads CASSFGGVRNNEQFF.

This chain joins TRBV6-2 or TRBV6-3 and TRBJ2-2; the TCRdb call, TRBD1, lacks DNA for checking. The CDR3 loop spans 17 amino acids. The V gene's germline CDR1 is MNHEY and CDR2 SVGEGT. CDR3 sequence reads: CASGQGRGVSDTGELFF.

V gene TRBV7-8 combines with J gene TRBJ2-1; lacking DNA, the TRBD1 call made by TCRdb goes unchecked. The CDR3 spans 17 residues. Germline V gene data show CDR1 as SGHVS and CDR2 as FQNEAQ. This CDR3 is CASTPSVGPSSYNEQFF.

The rearrangement links TRBV20-1 to TRBJ1-5; TCRdb lists TRBD1, though no DNA is available to test this call. Germline-derived CDR1 and CDR2 are DFQATT and SNEGSKA (reference sequence). This CDR3 has 14 amino acids. CDR3 in amino acids: CSASTSTGGQPQHF.

This chain connects TRBV4-3 to TRBJ1-2. Looked up from germline, CDR1 is LGHNA and CDR2 is YSLEER. The CDR3 is made up of 13 amino acids. CDR3 sequence reads: CASSQEVSTGYTF.

The chain couples TRBV7-9 to TRBJ2-1. From germline, CDR1 is SEHNR and CDR2 FQNEAQ (reference sequence). This CDR3 is 12 amino acids long. CDR3 sequence: CASSFRMPEQFF.

The chain carries TRBV20-1 and TRBJ2-7; TCRdb returns TRBD1, unconfirmable since there is no DNA. The CDR3 sequence is 14 residues long. The germline CDR1 and CDR2 sequences are DFQATT and SNEGSKA (reference sequence). The CDR3 region is CSARAGQGIHEQYF.

This chain joins TRBV29-1 and TRBJ2-7; TCRdb calls TRBD2, which cannot be checked without DNA. CDR3 length: 12 amino acids. Germline CDR1 and CDR2: SQVTM and ANQGSEA. The CDR3 loop reads CSGRTDSYEQYF.

This chain uses TRBV19 with TRBJ2-7; with no DNA, the TCRdb D assignment of TRBD2 cannot be verified. The germline CDR1 and CDR2 sequences are LNHDA and SQIVND (reference sequence). The CDR3 length is 15 residues. This CDR3 reads CASSTLSGGAYEQYF.

This rearrangement joins TRBV4-3 to TRBJ2-1; TCRdb's D call, TRBD1, is unchecked because there is no DNA. The CDR3 extends over 15 amino acids. Germline CDR1 LGHNA, CDR2 YSLEER. CDR3 region: CASSQEPYGGNEQFF.